This is a list of T cell receptor beta chains from one sample in a study of B cell selection in AIRE deficiency. Some clones are missing from TCRdb's copy, which holds only in-frame ones; the method was immunoSEQ multiplex PCR. The sample lists 20,000 to 25,000 clones, 95% to 98% seen once, with 0.17% in the top ten. Input material: conventional CD4+ T cells sorted from PBMCs. The receptors here all came from a human donor with AIRE deficiency. Each CDR3 is given with its conserved first and last residue. A D gene is named only where the DNA matches it firmly. Clone size is stated in some rows and not others, as once, few, many or a class when expanded.

v_gene	len	j_gene	d_gene	abundance	CDR3aa	CDR3nt
TRBV7-2	15	TRBJ1-2	.	once	CASNRLGSLFYGYTF	TGTGCCAGCAACCGGCTGGGGTCCCTCTTCTATGGCTACACCTTC
TRBV7-7	15	TRBJ2-1	TRBD2	.	CASSLASGRGNEQFF	TGTGCTAGCAGCTTAGCTAGCGGGAGGGGGAATGAGCAGTTCTTC
TRBV6-5	14	TRBJ1-4	.	.	CASSRSWAEEKLFF	TGTGCCAGCAGTAGATCTTGGGCAGAGGAAAAACTGTTTTTT
TRBV5-3	15	TRBJ2-7	.	.	CASSLHGTSSYEQYF	TGTGCCAGCAGCTTGCATGGGACAAGCTCCTACGAGCAGTACTTC
TRBV30	13	TRBJ2-7	TRBD2	once	CAGSGRFINEQYF	TGTGCCGGGAGCGGGAGGTTCATTAACGAGCAGTACTTC
TRBV11-2	16	TRBJ2-1	.	.	CASSFPGRSPRNEQFF	TGTGCCAGCAGCTTCCCAGGGCGGTCGCCACGGAATGAGCAGTTCTTC
TRBV5-1	13	TRBJ2-3	.	once	CASSLGVGDTQYF	TGCGCCAGCAGCTTGGGAGTTGGAGATACGCAGTATTTT
TRBV11-2	14	TRBJ2-1	TRBD2	.	CASSLDRLAYEQFF	TGTGCCAGCAGCTTAGACCGACTAGCTTATGAGCAGTTCTTC
TRBV5-1	14	TRBJ2-7	.	.	CASSFSGGIYEQYF	TGCGCCAGCAGCTTCTCGGGCGGGATCTACGAGCAGTACTTC
TRBV30	14	TRBJ2-3	.	.	CAWSVWESADTQYF	TGTGCCTGGAGTGTGTGGGAGTCAGCAGATACGCAGTATTTT
TRBV18	17	TRBJ1-1	TRBD1	.	CASSPGQGVPLNTEAFF	TGTGCCAGCTCTCCCGGACAGGGAGTACCATTGAACACTGAAGCTTTCTTT
TRBV30	15	TRBJ1-3	.	once	CAWSVGGISGNTIYF	TGTGCCTGGAGTGTAGGAGGAATTAGCGGAAACACCATATATTTT
TRBV4-1	16	TRBJ1-3	.	.	CASSQARLSSGNTIYF	TGCGCCAGCAGCCAAGCCCGACTCAGCTCTGGAAACACCATATATTTT
TRBV27	18	TRBJ2-7	.	.	CASSLGGLAHQTIYEQYF	TGTGCCAGCAGTCTGGGGGGCCTAGCCCATCAAACCATTTACGAGCAGTACTTC
TRBV5-4	15	TRBJ1-4	TRBD1	.	CASSMRDRANEKLFF	TGTGCCAGCAGCATGCGGGACAGGGCTAATGAAAAACTGTTTTTT
TRBV19	15	TRBJ2-7	TRBD1	.	CASSRNTGAVREQYF	TGTGCCAGTAGTAGAAATACAGGGGCCGTGCGCGAGCAGTACTTC
TRBV5-8	16	TRBJ2-5	.	.	CASSFNLGGFGETQYF	TGTGCCAGCAGCTTCAATTTAGGGGGGTTCGGAGAGACCCAGTACTTC
TRBV10-1	20	TRBJ2-7	TRBD2	.	CASRKGQGGTSGREAYEQYF	TGCGCCAGCAGGAAGGGACAGGGGGGGACTAGCGGGAGGGAAGCCTACGAGCAGTACTTC
TRBV7-9	16	TRBJ2-6	TRBD1	.	CASSRGQGSGANVLTF	TGTGCCAGCAGCCGTGGACAGGGATCTGGGGCCAACGTCCTGACTTTC
TRBV30	12	TRBJ2-7	.	.	CAWNSPSNEQYF	TGTGCCTGGAACAGCCCCTCGAACGAGCAGTACTTC
TRBV20-1	10	TRBJ1-4	.	.	CSARGRKLFF	TGCAGTGCTAGGGGGCGAAAACTGTTTTTT
TRBV28	13	TRBJ1-1	.	.	CASRMAGPAEAFF	TGTGCCAGCAGGATGGCCGGGCCGGCCGAAGCTTTCTTT
TRBV19	15	TRBJ1-2	TRBD1	.	CASSSLGQGRYGYTF	TGTGCCAGTAGTTCGTTGGGACAGGGAAGATATGGCTACACCTTC
TRBV4-3	12	TRBJ1-2	.	.	CASSQGDYGYTF	TGCGCCAGCAGCCAAGGGGACTATGGCTACACCTTC
TRBV11-2	18	TRBJ2-3	TRBD2	.	CASSRLLAGGRITDTQYF	TGTGCCAGCAGCAGGTTGCTAGCGGGAGGGCGTATTACAGATACGCAGTATTTT
TRBV7-9	19	TRBJ2-1	TRBD2	.	CASSLVYMELAGAYNEQFF	TGTGCCAGCAGCTTAGTTTATATGGAGTTAGCGGGAGCCTACAATGAGCAGTTCTTC
TRBV18	13	TRBJ1-3	.	.	CASRASSGNTIYF	TGTGCCTCCAGAGCCAGCTCTGGAAACACCATATATTTT
TRBV5-5	14	TRBJ1-1	.	once	CASSLVVGMDSQFF	TGTGCCAGCAGCTTGGTAGTGGGCATGGACAGCCAATTCTTT
TRBV27	18	TRBJ2-1	TRBD1	once	CASTPWGQATSSYNEQFF	TGTGCCAGCACCCCCTGGGGACAGGCGACGAGCTCCTACAATGAGCAGTTCTTC
TRBV29-1	13	TRBJ1-1	.	.	CSVVGHEGTEAFF	TGCAGCGTTGTCGGGCATGAGGGCACTGAAGCTTTCTTT
TRBV29-1	13	TRBJ2-2	TRBD2	once	CSVRAGGSGELFF	TGCAGCGTTCGGGCGGGAGGGTCCGGGGAGCTGTTTTTT
TRBV5-1	15	TRBJ2-7	TRBD2	.	CASSLRAGGIDEQYF	TGCGCCAGCAGCTTGAGGGCGGGAGGGATAGACGAGCAGTACTTC
TRBV7-2	19	TRBJ2-1	.	.	CASSRRIRPGQTRGNEQFF	TGTGCCAGCAGCCGAAGAATACGACCGGGGCAAACGAGGGGGAATGAGCAGTTCTTC
TRBV5-4	16	TRBJ2-7	TRBD2	.	CASSLGTSGSWNEQYF	TGTGCCAGCAGCTTGGGGACTAGCGGGAGTTGGAACGAGCAGTACTTC
TRBV4-3	15	TRBJ2-3	.	.	CASRETGWDTDTQYF	TGCGCCAGCAGGGAAACAGGCTGGGACACAGATACGCAGTATTTT
TRBV18	12	TRBJ2-1	.	.	CASSPPTTQQFF	TGTGCCAGCTCACCACCGACGACCCAGCAGTTCTTC
TRBV2	15	TRBJ2-2	TRBD1	.	CASTLGQGNTGELFF	TGTGCCAGCACGCTGGGACAGGGGAACACCGGGGAGCTGTTTTTT
TRBV28	14	TRBJ1-3	.	.	CASSLQASGNTIYF	TGTGCCAGCAGTTTACAGGCCTCTGGAAACACCATATATTTT
TRBV21-1	15	TRBJ2-7	.	.	CASSKVLWGVDEQYF	TGTGCCAGCAGCAAAGTACTATGGGGGGTCGACGAGCAGTACTTC
TRBV7-3	16	TRBJ2-7	.	once	CASSLAAGVFASEQYF	TGTGCCAGCAGCTTAGCGGCAGGGGTTTTTGCCTCCGAGCAGTACTTC
TRBV18	16	TRBJ2-3	TRBD1	.	CASSATGGDGTDTQYF	TGTGCCAGCTCAGCGACAGGGGGCGATGGCACAGATACGCAGTATTTT
TRBV5-5	14	TRBJ1-3	.	.	CASSRVASGNTIYF	TGTGCCAGCAGCCGGGTGGCTTCTGGAAACACCATATATTTT
TRBV19	15	TRBJ2-1	.	.	CASSPQVGLANEQFF	TGTGCCAGTAGTCCTCAAGTGGGTTTGGCGAATGAGCAGTTCTTC
TRBV28	18	TRBJ1-3	.	.	CASSLLMSTEKSGNTIYF	TGTGCCAGCAGTTTATTAATGTCCACGGAAAAATCTGGAAACACCATATATTTT
TRBV29-1	13	TRBJ2-3	.	.	CSVLSRYTDTQYF	TGCAGCGTTTTGTCTAGGTACACAGATACGCAGTATTTT
TRBV19	15	TRBJ2-7	.	once	CASNTGISFFDEQYF	TGTGCCAGCAACACAGGTATTTCCTTCTTCGACGAGCAGTACTTC
TRBV5-6	15	TRBJ1-2	TRBD1	.	CASSLANQGASGYTF	TGTGCCAGCAGCTTGGCTAACCAGGGGGCAAGTGGCTACACCTTC
TRBV27	16	TRBJ2-7	TRBD2	.	CASSSRTSIYPYEQYF	TGTGCCAGCAGTTCCCGGACTAGCATTTACCCGTACGAGCAGTACTTC
TRBV5-4	13	TRBJ2-7	.	.	CASTLVGYNEQYF	TGTGCCAGCACTCTGGTCGGGTATAACGAGCAGTACTTC
TRBV5-1	15	TRBJ2-1	TRBD2	.	CASSLALAGGNEQFF	TGCGCCAGCAGCTTGGCGCTAGCGGGAGGCAATGAGCAGTTCTTC
TRBV30	12	TRBJ1-5	.	.	CAWSRGTQPQHF	TGTGCCTGGAGTCGGGGTACTCAGCCCCAGCATTTT
TRBV10-3	16	TRBJ2-2	.	.	CAISESRRGRDGELFF	TGTGCCATCAGTGAGTCGAGAAGGGGCCGAGACGGGGAGCTGTTTTTT
TRBV29-1	12	TRBJ2-2	TRBD2	.	CSARLAAGELFF	TGCAGCGCCAGACTAGCGGCCGGGGAGCTGTTTTTT
TRBV29-1	13	TRBJ1-1	.	.	CSVNGYFNTEAFF	TGCAGCGTTAACGGATACTTCAACACTGAAGCTTTCTTT